This T cell receptor beta chain was captured in a study of T cell clonotyping in hematopoietic cell transplantation. Study conclusions and caveats: Graft donor and pretransplant recipient Inverse Simpson Index values predicted broader posttransplant TCR diversity. Few recipient clonotypes overlapped donors; over 97% were de novo at given depth. Recipient TCR diversity dropped after transplant; expanded clonotypes rose from day 30 to 180.

As to this clone: Its antigen is still unknown.

Sequenced by immunoSEQ multiplex PCR; TCRdb stores in-frame clones only, minus some. The sample holds 2,000 or so clones; around nine tenths are singletons and the top ten take 12%. Between the trimmed V and J ends, which lost 8 bases and 2 bases, there was a span of 11 bases. Germline V gene lookup returns CDR1 MRHNA and CDR2 SNTAGT. The CDR3 sequence is 13 residues long. Recipients were bled about 28 days pretransplant and at posttransplant days 30, 100, 180. This clonotype was sampled from a female patient between 50 and 59 years old who had an allogeneic stem cell transplant from a related donor, so the T cells may come from the graft donor. Some clones in this sample may be carry-over from other donors' samples. The chain joins TRBV6-4 to TRBJ2-3, with D tentatively TRBD2 (5 bases). Sequenced material: peripheral blood mononuclear cells, taken 30 days after allogeneic stem cell transplant. CDR3 loop: CASASQYTDTQYF. The CDR3 DNA is TGTGCCAGCGCTAGCCAATACACAGATACGCAGTATTTT.